Sequencing of this T cell receptor (beta chain) was carried out in a study of T cell responses to AZD1222 COVID-19 vaccine. Findings and limits, study-wide: It was only after the peak T cell response that any repertoires were sampled.

About this clone: No antigen is known for it.

The V gene's germline CDR1 is SGHNT and CDR2 YYREEE (reference sequence). The CDR3 spans 13 residues. V was pared by 5 bases and J by 0 bases, with 8 bases between. TCRdb keeps only in-frame clones here, not all; method: immunoSEQ multiplex PCR. The sample includes some 130,000 clones, nearly 95% of them seen just once. The source material was peripheral blood, sampled on day 0 of AZD1222 vaccination. This sequence joins TRBV5-4 and TRBJ1-1, with a tentative D call TRBD1 (5 bases). This TCR derives from an adult in good health. CDR3 nucleotide sequence: TGTGCCAGCAGTGGGGGGGTGAACACTGAAGCTTTCTTT. Protein product: CASSGGVNTEAFF.